The 5 T cell receptor beta chains below were found in one sample sequenced in a study of CD8+ T cells in alopecia areata. RNA extraction was followed by reverse transcription into cDNA, which acted as the sequencing template. Profiled with immunoSEQ multiplex PCR; TCRdb holds only in-frame clones, not every one. In the table there are about 140,000 clones, about 88% of which are singletons. Sample treatment: oral pan-JAK inhibitor, 5-10 mg twice daily. The sample was CD8+ T cells sorted from blood, taken at week 4, from a patient treated with tofacitinib. All receptors derive from a human donor with alopecia areata.

The chain couples TRBV4-1 to TRBJ2-3; D gene unclear. This CDR3 is 15 amino acids long. The germline V and J ends were trimmed by 1 base and 0 bases, with 8 bases remaining between them. Germline lookup yields CDR1 MGHRA and CDR2 YSYEKL. CDR3 coding DNA: TGCGCCAGCAGCCAAGTTGCCGAAAGCACAGATACGCAGTATTTT. Translation gives CASSQVAESTDTQYF.

The J gene is TRBJ1-5, the V gene TRBV29-1; 9 bases line up with TRBD1. Germline lookup yields CDR1 SQVTM and CDR2 ANQGSEA. The CDR3 is 13 residues long. The CDR3 spells CTTRDRVRQPQHF. Written as DNA, the CDR3 is TGCACCACCCGGGACAGGGTAAGACAGCCCCAGCATTTT.

The chain employs TRBV4-1 and TRBJ2-6; the D gene is possibly TRBD1 (6 bases). Deletions cut 4 bases from V and 0 bases from J, with 10 bases between. The CDR3 loop spans 16 amino acids. The germline V gene encodes CDR1 MGHRA and CDR2 YSYEKL. The CDR3 protein is CASSPQGNSGANVLTF. CDR3 DNA: TGCGCCAGCAGCCCTCAGGGGAACTCTGGGGCCAACGTCCTGACTTTC.

This clone has just a few counts. This chain links TRBV29-1 with TRBJ2-1; no reliable D call. The CDR3 is made up of 11 amino acids. V was trimmed by 1 base and J by 5 bases, leaving 3 bases between them. Looked up from germline, CDR1 is SQVTM and CDR2 is ANQGSEA. The CDR3 is CSVEGNNEQFF. CDR3 in DNA: TGCAGCGTTGAAGGAAACAATGAGCAGTTCTTC.

The J gene is TRBJ2-1, the V gene TRBV15, with D perhaps TRBD2 (6 bases). V dropped 2 bases and J dropped 2 bases, with 13 bases sitting between them. Germline assignment: CDR1 LNHNV and CDR2 YYDKDF (reference sequence). The CDR3 has 16 residues. CDR3 loop: CATSRSSGGPYNEQFF. The CDR3 nucleotides are TGTGCCACCAGCAGATCTTCTGGAGGGCCCTACAATGAGCAGTTCTTC.